These 27 T cell receptor beta chains were sequenced from one sample in a study of T cell clonality in common variable immunodeficiency. Profiled with immunoSEQ multiplex PCR; TCRdb holds only in-frame clones, not every one. This repertoire holds more than 35,000 clones, and none appear only once. Sequencing was done on a sample of peripheral blood mononuclear cells. The source of these receptors is a person aged 18-70 years in good health.

To note about this clone: The CDR3 goes on 3 residues after the read ends, and that part is filled in from the germline J gene. The V call is TRBV7-9, the J call TRBJ1-1; weak D call: TRBD1 (6 bases). This CDR3 has 15 residues. CDR1 and CDR2 (germline): SEHNR, FQNEAQ (reference sequence). V lost 2 bases and J lost 4, with 14 bases in between. The CDR3 DNA, read in part, is TGTGCCAGCAGCTTAAGGACAGCCCCAAGCACTGAA. This sequence encodes CASSLRTAPSTE. The full CDR3 reads CASSLRTAPSTEAFF. Using reference TRBV7-9 and TRBJ1-1 for the parts outside the CDR3, the full variable domain is DTGVSQNPRHKITKRGQNVTFRCDPISEHNRLYWYRQTLGQGPEFLTYFQNEAQLEKSRLLSDRFSAERPKGSFSTLEIQRTEQGDSAMYLCASSLRTAPSTEAFFGQGTRLTVV.

This clone was recorded many times. The CDR3 end lies 3 residues beyond the end of the read and is filled in from the germline J gene. This rearrangement joins TRBV14 to TRBJ2-7, with a weak D call TRBD2 (6 bases). The CDR3 sequence is 12 residues long. V lost 3 bases and J lost 4, with 7 bases in between. Germline-derived CDR1 and CDR2 are SGHDN and FVKESK. CDR3 DNA (partial): TGTGCCAGCAGCCAGGGGACTTACGAG. Translating gives CASSQGTYE. The full CDR3 is CASSQGTYEQYF.

This clone was detected ten times or more. Read sequence stops 3 residues before the CDR3 end, and the germline J gene provides the missing end. The rearrangement links TRBV6-8 to TRBJ2-4, with D perhaps TRBD1 (5 bases). CDR3 length equals 20 residues. Germline V CDR1 and CDR2: MNHGY, SAAAGT. Incomplete CDR3 DNA: TGTGCCAGCAGCCACCGCACGATGCCGTTCTTGCCACCGCAAGGGGCGGCT. This sequence encodes CASSHRTMPFLPPQGAA. The complete CDR3 reads CASSHRTMPFLPPQGAAQYF.

This clone was detected ten times or more. The read terminates 3 residues ahead of where the CDR3 ends, so the germline J gene completes it. This chain links TRBV19 with TRBJ2-1, with 8 bases fitting TRBD1. Trimming removed 5 bases from V and 7 bases from J; junction bases left unmatched: 13. The CDR3 covers 16 residues. The germline CDR1 and CDR2 sequences are LNHDA and SQIVND (reference sequence). The DNA read from the CDR3 is TGTGCCAGTAGTTCCACAGGGGGATTGGGCCGTAATGAG. Translation gives CASSSTGGLGRNE. The entire CDR3 protein reads CASSSTGGLGRNEQFF.

This clone appeared many times. The sequence runs out 3 residues before the end of the CDR3; the remainder is reconstructed from the germline J gene. The chain carries TRBV5-1 and TRBJ2-6; 7 bases map to TRBD2. V dropped 0 bases and J dropped 0; count of bases not matched to a gene: 3. CDR3 length equals 17 residues. Germline V lookup: CDR1 SGHRS, CDR2 YFSETQ. Incomplete CDR3 DNA: TGCGCCAGCAGCTTGGACCCTAGCGGCTCTGGGGCCAACGTC. This sequence encodes CASSLDPSGSGANV. The CDR3 as a whole reads CASSLDPSGSGANVLTF.

The sample holds many counts of this clone. The read halts 3 residues ahead of the CDR3 end, with the missing end drawn from the germline J gene. The rearrangement uses TRBV30 and TRBJ1-4; 8 bases are shared with TRBD1. The CDR3 runs 15 residues. V lost 3 bases to trimming and J lost 1 base; unmatched junction nucleotides: 4. Per germline, CDR1 GTSNPN and CDR2 SVGIG (reference sequence). The DNA read from the CDR3 is TGTGCCTGGAGCGAAACAGGGGGAACTAATGAAAAA. It is translated as CAWSETGGTNEK. The CDR3 in full is CAWSETGGTNEKLFF.

This clone was recorded many times. The read halts 3 residues ahead of the CDR3 end, with the missing end drawn from the germline J gene. The chain combines TRBV28 with TRBJ1-5; TRBD1 agrees at 7 bases. V lost 4 bases to trimming and J lost 3 bases; unmatched junction nucleotides: 9. Per germline, CDR1 MDHEN and CDR2 SYDVKM. This CDR3 has 16 amino acids. CDR3 bases read: TGTGCCAGCAGTTCAGAGAGGGACAGACCCAATCAGCCC. Translating it yields CASSSERDRPNQP. The whole CDR3 protein reads CASSSERDRPNQPQHF.

A note on this clone: The read is 3 residues too short to cover the CDR3 end, so that end is filled in from the germline J gene. The chain carries TRBV19 and TRBJ1-1; TRBD1 is a possible D gene (5 bases). CDR3 length equals 15 residues. Germline V gene sequence: CDR1 LNHDA, CDR2 SQIVND (reference sequence). V lost 3 bases to trimming and J lost 2 bases, with 13 bases between them. The CDR3: CASSILKGANTEAFF. The CDR3 DNA, read in part, is TGTGCCAGTAGTATCCTAAAAGGGGCCAACACTGAA.

This clone was seen many times. The read stops 3 residues short of the end of the CDR3; the missing end is completed from the germline J gene. V is TRBV5-4 and J is TRBJ2-7; TRBD1 is a possible D gene (5 bases). V was clipped by 3 bases and J by 2 bases, with 15 bases between them. In germline, CDR1 is SGHNT, CDR2 YYREEE (reference sequence). This CDR3 has 15 amino acids. CDR3 region: CASSSPPQGTYEQYF. Partial CDR3 DNA: TGTGCCAGCAGCTCTCCCCCGCAGGGAACCTACGAG.

This clone was recorded many times. The DNA ends 3 residues before the CDR3 does, and the rest of the CDR3 is filled in from the germline J gene. V and J are TRBV19 and TRBJ1-2; 9 nucleotides agree with TRBD1. There are 14 residues in the CDR3. Germline V gene sequence: CDR1 LNHDA, CDR2 SQIVND (reference sequence). The part of the CDR3 DNA that was read is TGTGCCAGTAGGAGGGACAGGGTGCCGGCGGGC. Amino acid sequence: CASRRDRVPAG. In full, the CDR3 is CASRRDRVPAGYTF.

This clone occurred many times. The read halts 3 residues ahead of the CDR3 end, with the missing end drawn from the germline J gene. J is TRBJ1-1 and V is TRBV20-1; D is unclear. Germline CDR1 is DFQATT and CDR2 is SNEGSKA (reference sequence). The CDR3 is 13 residues long. The V and J ends lost 3 bases and 5 bases respectively, with 13 bases between them. Incomplete CDR3 DNA: TGCAGTGCTAGTCCGCCGTGGGCTACTGAA. It translates to CSASPPWATE. The entire CDR3 protein reads CSASPPWATEAFF.

This clone was observed many times. The CDR3: CAWTGTSAGENSGANVLTF. The CDR3 bases that were read are TGTGCCTGGACGGGAACTTCGGCGGGGGAGAACTCTGGGGCCAACGTC. This rearrangement joins TRBV30 to TRBJ2-6; TRBD2 matches at 7 bases. The CDR3 goes on 3 residues after the read ends, and that part is filled in from the germline J gene. This CDR3 region has 19 residues. The germline gives CDR1 GTSNPN, CDR2 SVGIG (reference sequence). V lost 4 bases and J lost 0; bases outside the gene matches: 15.

This clone was seen ten or more times. The DNA ends 3 residues before the CDR3 does, and the rest of the CDR3 is filled in from the germline J gene. The V and J genes are TRBV20-1 and TRBJ2-3; possibly TRBD1 for D (5 bases). Trimming took off 0 bases at V and 5 bases at J, with 21 bases between the two ends. Per germline, CDR1 DFQATT and CDR2 SNEGSKA (reference sequence). The CDR3 loop spans 17 amino acids. Incomplete CDR3 DNA: TGCAGTGCTAGAGATCTTAGGGGCCGACCCATGGGAGATACG. Protein sequence: CSARDLRGRPMGDT. The entire CDR3 protein is CSARDLRGRPMGDTQYF.

This clone showed up many times. CDR3 amino acids: CASSEMGQGTYNEQFF. CDR3 DNA, as far as it was read: TGTGCCAGCAGTGAAATGGGACAGGGGACCTACAATGAG. J is TRBJ2-1 and V is TRBV6-1; 10 positions agree with TRBD1. Read data end 3 residues before the CDR3 end; the end is taken from the germline J gene. The CDR3 covers 16 residues. Trimming removed 2 bases from V and 2 bases from J; junction bases left unmatched: 3. From germline, CDR1 is MNHNS and CDR2 SASEGT.

This clone was observed at least ten times. Read coverage stops 3 residues before the CDR3 terminus; the germline J gene supplies the remainder. V is TRBV7-2 and J is TRBJ1-5; the match to TRBD1 covers 9 bases. Germline V gives CDR1 SGHTA, CDR2 FQGNSA. CDR3 length equals 15 residues. Trimming cost V 5 bases and J 6 bases; bases outside gene matches: 8. The sequenced CDR3 bases are TGTGCCAGCAGCCGGGACAGGGCCCTCAGTCAGCCC. Translated, it gives CASSRDRALSQP. The full CDR3 sequence reads CASSRDRALSQPQHF.

This clone was observed many times. The CDR3 end lies 3 residues beyond the end of the read and is filled in from the germline J gene. The chain uses TRBV7-6 and TRBJ2-2; 10 bases fit TRBD2. In germline, CDR1 is SGHVS, CDR2 FNYEAQ. The V segment lost 1 base and the J segment 5 bases; nucleotides outside the gene matches: 7. This CDR3 spans 17 amino acids. The CDR3 loop is CASSLEVAGGQTGELFF. The CDR3 DNA, read in part, is TGTGCCAGCAGCTTAGAGGTAGCGGGAGGTCAAACCGGGGAG.

This clone has ten or more counts. The sequenced fragment ends 3 residues before the CDR3 boundary, so the rest is inferred from the germline J gene. The chain links TRBV18 to TRBJ1-3; 9 positions agree with TRBD1. CDR1 KGHSH and CDR2 LQKENI come from the germline V gene. This CDR3 has 16 amino acids. After removal of 0 bases from V and 1 base from J, the junction contained 1 base not matched to a gene. CDR3 amino acids: CASSPPGQGSGNTIYF. CDR3 bases read: TGTGCCAGCTCACCACCGGGACAGGGATCTGGAAACACC.

This clone was seen at least ten times. The DNA ends 3 residues before the CDR3 does, and the rest of the CDR3 is filled in from the germline J gene. This chain connects TRBV28 to TRBJ1-1; D is unclear. Germline loops: CDR1 MDHEN, CDR2 SYDVKM. The CDR3 covers 14 residues. V was pared by 1 base and J by 3 bases, with 9 bases between. CDR3 sequence: CASSLSFGDTEAFF. CDR3 DNA (partial): TGTGCCAGCAGTTTATCCTTCGGGGACACTGAA. Variable domain in full (rest from reference TRBV28 and TRBJ1-1): DVKVTQSSRYLVKRTGEKVFLECVQDMDHENMFWYRQDPGLGLRLIYFSYDVKMKEKGDIPEGYSVSREKKERFSLILESASTNQTSMYLCASSLSFGDTEAFFGQGTRLTVV.

By sample fraction, this clone is medium-sized. The sequence runs out 3 residues before the end of the CDR3; the remainder is reconstructed from the germline J gene. V is TRBV30 and J is TRBJ2-2; 7 nucleotides match TRBD1. V dropped 0 bases and J dropped 6; count of bases not matched to a gene: 7. CDR1 and CDR2 from the germline V gene are GTSNPN and SVGIG (reference sequence). CDR3 size: 15 residues. This CDR3 is CAWSVLGQGAGELFF. CDR3 bases read: TGTGCCTGGAGTGTACTAGGGCAGGGGGCCGGGGAG.

This clone was seen ten or more times. The DNA ends 3 residues before the CDR3 does, and the rest of the CDR3 is filled in from the germline J gene. The genes are TRBV30 and TRBJ2-3; 7 bases match TRBD2. Germline trimming cut 4 bases from V and 5 bases from J; bases unmatched to any gene: 12. The CDR3 contains 15 residues. The germline CDR1 and CDR2 sequences are GTSNPN and SVGIG (reference sequence). The CDR3 sequence is CAWTSGGSMIDTQYF. Incomplete CDR3 DNA: TGTGCCTGGACATCGGGCGGGAGTATGATAGATACG.

Ten or more counts support this clone. The DNA ends 3 residues before the CDR3 does, and the rest of the CDR3 is filled in from the germline J gene. The chain is built from TRBV5-1 and TRBJ2-7; 12 bases map to TRBD1. The ends lost 3 bases at V and 4 bases at J; junction bases unmatched: 2. The CDR3 is 14 amino acids. Germline lookup yields CDR1 SGHRS and CDR2 YFSETQ. This CDR3 reads CASSSGQGAYEQYF. The sequenced part of the CDR3 DNA is TGCGCCAGCAGCTCGGGACAGGGGGCTTACGAG.

Ten or more counts support this clone. The CDR3 extends 3 residues past the end of the read, so its final part is completed from the germline J gene. The chain joins TRBV2 to TRBJ2-7; no reliable D call. Germline V gene data show CDR1 as SNHLY and CDR2 as FYNNEI. The CDR3 consists of 12 residues. Trimming shortened V by 7 bases and J by 5 bases, and 12 bases separated the two germline ends. CDR3 DNA (partial): TGTGCCAGCAATCTGGTAGTACACGAG. Its translation: CASNLVVHE. In full, the CDR3 is CASNLVVHEQYF.

This clone was seen many times. The read finishes 3 residues shy of the CDR3 end, and the germline J gene is used to complete it. The chain is built from TRBV7-9 and TRBJ2-3, with D unresolved. The CDR3 is 13 residues long. Trimming shortened V by 5 bases and J by 2 bases, and 8 bases separated the two germline ends. From germline, CDR1 is SEHNR and CDR2 FQNEAQ (reference sequence). CDR3 sequence reads: CASSPLFTDTQYF. The DNA read from the CDR3 is TGTGCCAGCAGCCCCCTCTTCACAGATACG.

This clone was recorded at least ten times. The read terminates 3 residues before the CDR3 end, so the remaining end is supplied by the germline J gene. Other DNA sequences from this sample encode an identical CDR3 as well. V and J are TRBV19 and TRBJ2-7; a possible D gene is TRBD1 (6 bases). Germline V gene lookup returns CDR1 LNHDA and CDR2 SQIVND (reference sequence). The length of the CDR3 is 13 residues. The V and J ends lost 1 base and 3 bases respectively, with 7 bases between them. CDR3 sequence reads: CASSIGGGYEQYF. The CDR3 DNA, read in part, is TGTGCCAGTAGTATAGGAGGGGGCTACGAG.

Ten or more counts support this clone. The read ends 3 residues before the CDR3 terminus; that terminus is restored from the germline J gene. The rearrangement uses TRBV5-5 and TRBJ1-2, with D perhaps matching TRBD1 (6 bases). V was cut by 3 bases and J by 2 bases, with 14 bases left in between. This CDR3 has 15 residues. Germline V lookup: CDR1 SGHKS, CDR2 YYEKEE (reference sequence). The CDR3 sequence is CASSSHSQGNYGYTF. CDR3 bases read: TGTGCCAGCAGCTCGCACTCACAGGGAAACTATGGC.

This clone appeared many times. The CDR3 DNA, read in part, is TGCAGTGCTAGAGATTCAGGAGAGGCGAACACTGAA. Amino acids: CSARDSGEANTE. The complete CDR3 protein is CSARDSGEANTEAFF. The chain employs TRBV20-1 and TRBJ1-1; D remains unclear. The sequence runs out 3 residues before the end of the CDR3; the remainder is reconstructed from the germline J gene. This CDR3 has 15 residues. Trimming took 0 bases from V and 1 from J, leaving 12 bases between them. The V gene's germline CDR1 is DFQATT and CDR2 SNEGSKA (reference sequence).

This clone was seen repeatedly, ten times or more. The read halts 3 residues ahead of the CDR3 end, with the missing end drawn from the germline J gene. V usage is TRBV2 and J usage is TRBJ2-5, with D perhaps TRBD1 (5 bases). The CDR3 runs 14 residues. Germline CDR1 and CDR2: SNHLY and FYNNEI. The V and J ends lost 5 bases and 5 bases respectively, with 15 bases between them. Partial CDR3 DNA: TGTGCCAGCAGTTCTTTTACAGGTGGGGAGACC. It is translated as CASSSFTGGET. The entire CDR3 protein is CASSSFTGGETQYF.